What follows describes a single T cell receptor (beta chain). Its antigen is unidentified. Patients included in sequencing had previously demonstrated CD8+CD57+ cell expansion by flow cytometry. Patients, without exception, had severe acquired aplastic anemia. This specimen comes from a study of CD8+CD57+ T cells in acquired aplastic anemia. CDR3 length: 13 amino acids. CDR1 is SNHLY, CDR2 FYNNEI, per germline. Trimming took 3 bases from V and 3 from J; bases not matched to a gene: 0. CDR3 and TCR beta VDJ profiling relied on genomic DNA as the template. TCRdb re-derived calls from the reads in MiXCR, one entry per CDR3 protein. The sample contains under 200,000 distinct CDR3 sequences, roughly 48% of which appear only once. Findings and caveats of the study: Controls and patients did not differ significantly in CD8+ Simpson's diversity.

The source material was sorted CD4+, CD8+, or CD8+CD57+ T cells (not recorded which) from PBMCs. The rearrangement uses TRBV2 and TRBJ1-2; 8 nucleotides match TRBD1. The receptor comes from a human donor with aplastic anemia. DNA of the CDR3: TGTGCCAGCAGTGAGGACAGGGACTATGGCTACACCTTC. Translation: CASSEDRDYGYTF. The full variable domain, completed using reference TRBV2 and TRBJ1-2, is EPEVTQTPSHQVTQMGQEVILRCVPISNHLYFYWYRQILGQKVEFLVSFYNNEISEKSEIFDDQFSVERPDGSNFTLKIRSTKLEDSAMYFCASSEDRDYGYTFGSGTRLTVV.